This T cell receptor (beta chain) was recovered during a study of response to subunit inactivated influenza vaccine. Study findings and constraints: Authors suggested each seasonal influenza vaccination recruits few new T cells.

This clonotype was seen repeatedly, ten times or more. Antigen: not known. This CDR3 has 15 residues. Germline V gives CDR1 LGHDT, CDR2 YNNKEL (reference sequence). The germline V and J ends were trimmed by 1 base and 6 bases, with 13 bases remaining between them. One entry per CDR3 protein, called by TCRdb with MiXCR from the RT-PCR reads. The data hold roughly 500,000 distinct CDR3 sequences, with approximately 15% observed a single time. The sample here was CD4+ T cells sorted from PBMCs, taken roughly 24 months after vaccination. The clonotype originates from a man between 50 and 75 years old who received an inactivated influenza vaccine. J is TRBJ2-1 and V is TRBV3-1, with a weak D call TRBD2 (6 bases). The DNA of the CDR3 is TGTGCCAGCAGCCAAGGAGGAGGGTCCCTCAATGAGCAGTTCTTC. Protein product: CASSQGGGSLNEQFF.